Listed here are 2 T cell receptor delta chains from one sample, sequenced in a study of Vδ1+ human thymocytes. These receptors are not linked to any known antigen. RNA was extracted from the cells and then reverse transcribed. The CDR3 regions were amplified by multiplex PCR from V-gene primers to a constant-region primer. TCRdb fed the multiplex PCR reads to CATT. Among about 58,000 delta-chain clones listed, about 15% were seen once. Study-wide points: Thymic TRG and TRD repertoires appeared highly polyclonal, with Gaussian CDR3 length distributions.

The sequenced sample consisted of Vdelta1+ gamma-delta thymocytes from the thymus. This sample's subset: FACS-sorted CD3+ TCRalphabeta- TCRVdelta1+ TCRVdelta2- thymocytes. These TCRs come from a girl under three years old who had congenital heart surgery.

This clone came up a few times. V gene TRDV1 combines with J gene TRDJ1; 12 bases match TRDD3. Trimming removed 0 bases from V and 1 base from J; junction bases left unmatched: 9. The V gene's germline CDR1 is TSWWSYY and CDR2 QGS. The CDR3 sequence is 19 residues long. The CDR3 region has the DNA TGTGCTCTTGGGGAACTCCGGCTGGGGGATACGCCGGGCACCGATAAACTCATCTTT. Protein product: CALGELRLGDTPGTDKLIF.

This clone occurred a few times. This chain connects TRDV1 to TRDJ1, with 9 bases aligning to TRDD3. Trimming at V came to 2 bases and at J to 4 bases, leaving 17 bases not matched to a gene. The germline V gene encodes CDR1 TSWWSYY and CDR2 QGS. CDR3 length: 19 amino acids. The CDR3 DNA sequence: TGTGCTCTTGGGGAAGTGCGAGATCCGTCTCTGGGGGATTTCGATAAACTCATCTTT. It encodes CALGEVRDPSLGDFDKLIF.